The present T cell receptor beta chain was sequenced within a study of T cells in Graves' hyperthyroidism and ophthalmopathy (dated by TCRdb to about 2019). General notes on the study: Peripheral blood samples were taken at the time of initial diagnosis, prior to any treatment. TCR Vbeta CDR3 sequencing of some 140 peripheral blood samples (over 40 ophthalmopathy, 75 to 85 hyperthyroidism and approximately 17 progressor patients) is reported in the paper. Prospective prediction of ophthalmopathy was tested in an independent validation cohort consisting of 18 hyperthyroidism patients and approximately 16 patients who later progressed to ophthalmopathy. TCR V-J signatures able to tell the groups apart were searched for in a discovery cohort of 100 patients, of whom more than 40 had Graves' ophthalmopathy and roughly 58 had stable Graves' hyperthyroidism. The study also compared thyroid tissue and blood T-cell repertoires from roughly 6 Graves' hyperthyroidism patients. Following sampling, methimazole starting at 30 mg daily was given to hyperthyroidism patients, and high-dose intravenous methylprednisolone was given to ophthalmopathy patients. The approximately 100 discovery patients were divided at random into training and test sets in a 7:3 ratio.

This clonotype came up many times. Its specific antigen is unknown. It has no much larger one-base neighbor in the sample; base qualities were not kept. The TCR beta CDR3 regions were amplified from RNA transcripts. The first round of RT-PCR for the TCR CDR3 was performed with the HTBI primer set and the Qiagen OneStep RT-PCR kit. A second multiplex PCR round built the libraries, followed by size selection and purification. Paired-end sequencing of the libraries was performed with 100 bp reads on an Illumina HiSeq2000. The original pipeline was this. SOAPnuke was used to process the raw data, removing reads that contained adapters or uncalled bases, had a mean Phred below 15, or lacked an exact match to the constant primer or identifier. High-quality paired reads were merged with COPE v1.2.5, and unique nucleotide sequences were defined as clonotypes. MiTCR v1.1 was used to align the clonotypes against IMGT TRBV, TRBD and TRBJ reference segments. Only V-J combinations with frequency above 0.0001, covering 99% to 99.2% of repertoires, were analysed. The TCS score was defined as the ratio of F50 (clonal expansion) to E x V (chaos), calculated using BLOSUM62-based TCRdist between CDR3 peptides within each V-J. Welch's t-statistics and random forest reduced 450 to 600 V-J features to 13, which were used in a naive Bayes classifier (R e1071). The Morisita-Horn index was used to measure how similar the thyroid and blood repertoires were. TCRdb reprocessing: public reads trimmed at Q25 with fastp, clones called with MiXCR, in-frame beta chains kept. CDR3 protein duplicates are merged, each entry listing the most common genes and DNA. It is TCRdb's table, rather than the study itself, that gives the V and J calls and clone size. For this sample there are 550,000 to 700,000 distinct CDR3 sequences; roughly 15% appear just once. The top ten hold about 4.5% of the sample.

Overall study outcomes, separate from this receptor: In validation, the model predicted progression to ophthalmopathy with 55% to 71% sensitivity and 72% to 75% specificity, a median of around six months before onset. Most expanded thyroid clonotypes (frequency above 0.001) were also found in blood, which suggests that blood repertoires may mirror thyroid immune responses. No statistical method was used to fix the sample size in advance, and group allocation was not hidden from the investigators. In cross-validation, a model built on a 13 V-J signature told ophthalmopathy apart from stable hyperthyroidism with approximately 90% sensitivity and roughly 81% specificity, and in testing the same model reached 80%/75%.

Ophthalmopathy patients had moderately to severely active disease, with a Clinical Activity Score of 3 or more, a NOSPECS grade of 4 or more, and a disease duration of less than 3 months. Exclusion was applied to patients with uncontrolled infections, other autoimmune diseases, pregnancy or lactation. Diagnoses were established on the basis of clinical symptoms, serum thyroxine and TRAb, thyroid ultrasound, and orbital computed tomography. PBMCs were separated from roughly 10 ml of fresh peripheral blood using Ficoll-Paque density gradient centrifugation. Total RNA was extracted with Trizol reagent, and quality was checked on an Agilent 2100 Bioanalyzer. CDR1 and CDR2, looked up from the germline V gene (reference sequence), are LNHNV and YYDKDF. V is pared back by 9 bases and J by 2 bases, with 14 bases lying between the germline termini. The CDR3 measures 13 amino acids from cysteine to phenylalanine. The sequence is cut down to CDR3 DNA, 39 bases in frame from base 1.

Sequencing was done on a sample of blood. This receptor was identified in a middle-aged woman with Graves' ophthalmopathy. The chain links TRBV15 with TRBJ2-7; the D gene is perhaps TRBD2, from 6 matching bases. The CDR3 corresponds to CATNGRDTYEQYF. The DNA sequence follows: TGTGCCACTAACGGGCGGGATACCTACGAGCAGTACTTC. The reference TRBV15 and TRBJ2-7 proteins fill in what lies around the CDR3, so the full variable domain reads DAMVIQNPRYQVTQFGKPVTLSCSQTLNHNVMYWYQQKSSQAPKLLFHYYDKDFNNEADTPDNFQSRRPNTSFCFLDIRSPGLGDTAMYLCATNGRDTYEQYFGPGTRLTVT.